The entry below gives a single T cell receptor beta chain sequence along with its context. No antigen is known for it. The germline V gene supplies CDR1 SQVTM and CDR2 ANQGSEA. The CDR3 has 13 amino acids, counting the end cysteine and phenylalanine. Only the protein is on record. This sample was taken from a study of monozygotic twins with inflammatory bowel disease (dated by TCRdb to between 2018 and 2020). General notes on the study: The complete study included around 30 monozygotic twin pairs: 19 IBD-discordant Danish pairs and nine German pairs, of which four were IBD-concordant and five were IBD-discordant. Disease-associated traits were sought mainly through comparisons between IBD patients and their genetically identical healthy co-twins within discordant pairs. Each individual had, on average, about 151 000 unique TCRalpha sequences and 181 000 unique TCRbeta sequences available for analysis.

From each donor, a 2.5 ml peripheral blood sample was drawn into PAXgene tubes and stored at -80 degrees C. Without any T cell sorting, total RNA was extracted from whole blood using the PAXgene blood miRNA kit on an automated QIAcube. Peripheral blood from monozygotic twin pairs, either concordant or discordant for inflammatory bowel disease, underwent deep TCRalpha and TCRbeta repertoire profiling that used unique molecular barcoding. Smoking habits were recorded for all twin pairs, and individuals were classified as current, former or never smokers. The library was generated by 5' RACE. Each TCR library was prepared from around 3,400 ng of total RNA. For each sample, cDNA synthesis with SMARTScribe reverse transcriptase was split into eight separate reactions. Unique molecular identifiers containing a 6-nucleotide sample barcode were introduced through template switching during cDNA synthesis. TCRalpha and TCRbeta cDNA was amplified by two nested PCRs of approximately 17 and 9 cycles, with bead purification after each PCR. Before amplification, cDNA was treated with uracil DNA-glycosylase and purified using the QIAquick PCR purification kit. The second PCR added Illumina TruSeq-compatible adapters along with sample-specific barcodes. TapeStation and Qubit were used to check library quality and concentration, and 4.5 to 6 ng of each library was pooled. The pooled libraries were sequenced with 2 x 100 bp reads and custom sequencing primers on an Illumina HiSeq2500 single-index Rapid Run. The authors processed their data as follows. MiGEC version 1.2.6 was used for UMI-based consensus assembly to correct PCR and sequencing errors. V(D)J alignment, clonotype assembly and CDR3 extraction were performed with MiXCR version 2.1.1. To normalise gene usage, clonotype sharing and MAIT/NKT TCR abundance, the top 1000, 10 000 and 20 000 clonotypes in each sample were analysed. Diversity was computed as the inverse Simpson index with the vegan R package after downsampling to 27 000 UMIs. Paired Mann-Whitney U tests were applied to discordant twin pairs, and Benjamini-Hochberg correction was used for multiple testing. Reads reprocessed by TCRdb are summarized as one entry per CDR3 protein sequence, and DNA is absent. The V and J calls were not made by the authors but by TCRdb's processing. The sample table includes nearly 45,000 distinct CDR3 sequences. The ten top clones hold more than 4.5% of the sample.

Results the study describes overall, beyond this receptor: IBD patients shared fewer clonotypes with other individuals than healthy twins did, most markedly in patients showing signs of disease activity. The results gave no support for a single strong signal or clonotype linked to IBD. The analysis was unable to tell different T cell subtypes apart. IBD patients had lower TCRbeta repertoire diversity, measured by the inverse Simpson index, than their healthy co-twins. Background noise and inter-individual variability may have been introduced into the repertoires by the differing immunosuppressive treatments among patients. Repertoire similarity did not differ between concordant and discordant twins, possibly due to limited statistical power.

The chain couples TRBV29-1 to TRBJ1-1; lacking DNA, the TRBD1 call made by TCRdb goes unchecked. The origin of this receptor is a human donor with ulcerative colitis or Crohn's disease, or a healthy co-twin of an affected twin (not recorded which). The sample was blood. The CDR3 is CSVATGTSTEAFF.